This section outlines one T cell receptor (beta chain) sequence together with its context. The antigen it binds to is not known. Base qualities are not provided; no much larger clone lies one nucleotide away. This entry is derived from a study of T-cell reconstitution after alpha-beta-depleted transplantation in children listed by TCRdb under 2016. For context, the study as a whole: Using TCR repertoire profiling, the study quantitatively followed how T-cell immune reconstitution unfolded in children after TCRalphabeta/CD19-depleted allogeneic hematopoietic cell transplantation.

At the junction V is shortened by 5 bases and J by 3 bases, with 10 bases in between. CDR1 SGHTA and CDR2 FQGNSA were looked up in the germline V gene. The CDR3 runs 14 residues from the cysteine to the phenylalanine. This entry keeps only the CDR3 DNA: 42 bases, framed from base 1. The protocol used for the library was PCR. Sequencing took place on an Illumina HiSeq 2500. Molecular barcoding was employed in the preparation of TCR libraries, with unique molecular identifiers being used to normalize TCRbeta repertoire quantification. The public sequencing data were trimmed at Q25 with fastp and processed into clonotypes with MiXCR by TCRdb, which kept only in-frame beta chains. When rows share a CDR3 protein, they turn into one entry using the most common DNA and genes. This sample lists almost 600,000 distinct CDR3 sequences; over 25% were detected once. Of the sample, under 45% falls within the top ten clones.

Sample treatment or condition, as interpreted from the label and publication: allogeneic hematopoietic cell transplantation with graft depleted of TCRalphabeta T cells and CD19 B cells. The children who served as transplant recipients had been given grafts of TCRalphabeta/CD19-depleted allogeneic hematopoietic cells. General study outcomes and caveats: Apparently early alphabetaT-cell count recovery about two months after transplant reportedly relied on only several hundred rapidly expanded clones derived from non-depleted graft cells. In some patients, high TCRbeta diversity at day 60 was attributed to recipient T cells and intrathymic progenitors that had survived conditioning. Hyperexpanded clone frequencies declined over subsequent months; after one year, T-cell counts and TCRbeta diversity were mostly attributed to newly produced T cells.

Rearrangement joined TRBV7-2 to TRBJ2-2; a tentative D match to TRBD2 spans 6 bases. The sample here was PBMCs, taken before TCRalphabeta/CD19-depleted stem cell transplant. The source is a boy in the first two years of life with Wiskott-Aldrich syndrome, due to receive a stem cell transplant. The CDR3 protein is CASSRDSYTGELFF. The nucleotides are TGTGCCAGCAGCCGGGACTCCTACACCGGGGAGCTGTTTTTT.